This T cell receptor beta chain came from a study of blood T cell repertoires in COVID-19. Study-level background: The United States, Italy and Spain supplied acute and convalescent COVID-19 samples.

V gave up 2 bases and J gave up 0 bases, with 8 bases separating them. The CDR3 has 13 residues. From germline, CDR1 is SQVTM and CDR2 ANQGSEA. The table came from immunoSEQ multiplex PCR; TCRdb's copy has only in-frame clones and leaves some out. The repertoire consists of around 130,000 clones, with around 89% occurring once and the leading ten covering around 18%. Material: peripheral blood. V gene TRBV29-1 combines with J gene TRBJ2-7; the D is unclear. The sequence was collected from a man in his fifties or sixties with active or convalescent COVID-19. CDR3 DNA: TGCAGCGTTGAAAATGAGGCCTCCTACGAGCAGTACTTC. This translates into CSVENEASYEQYF.